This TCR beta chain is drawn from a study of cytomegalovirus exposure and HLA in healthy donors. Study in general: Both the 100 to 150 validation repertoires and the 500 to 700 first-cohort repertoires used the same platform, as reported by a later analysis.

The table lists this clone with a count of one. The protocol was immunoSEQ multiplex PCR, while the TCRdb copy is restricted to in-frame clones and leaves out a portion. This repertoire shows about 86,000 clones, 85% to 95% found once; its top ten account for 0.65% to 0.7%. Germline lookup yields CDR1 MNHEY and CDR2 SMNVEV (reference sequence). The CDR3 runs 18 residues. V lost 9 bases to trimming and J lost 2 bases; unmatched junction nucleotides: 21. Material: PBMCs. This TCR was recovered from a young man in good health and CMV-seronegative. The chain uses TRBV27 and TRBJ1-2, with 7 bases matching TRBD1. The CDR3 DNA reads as TGTGCCAGTTCCCTCTTTGGCCCGATCGGACAGGTGAACTATGGCTACACCTTC. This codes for CASSLFGPIGQVNYGYTF.